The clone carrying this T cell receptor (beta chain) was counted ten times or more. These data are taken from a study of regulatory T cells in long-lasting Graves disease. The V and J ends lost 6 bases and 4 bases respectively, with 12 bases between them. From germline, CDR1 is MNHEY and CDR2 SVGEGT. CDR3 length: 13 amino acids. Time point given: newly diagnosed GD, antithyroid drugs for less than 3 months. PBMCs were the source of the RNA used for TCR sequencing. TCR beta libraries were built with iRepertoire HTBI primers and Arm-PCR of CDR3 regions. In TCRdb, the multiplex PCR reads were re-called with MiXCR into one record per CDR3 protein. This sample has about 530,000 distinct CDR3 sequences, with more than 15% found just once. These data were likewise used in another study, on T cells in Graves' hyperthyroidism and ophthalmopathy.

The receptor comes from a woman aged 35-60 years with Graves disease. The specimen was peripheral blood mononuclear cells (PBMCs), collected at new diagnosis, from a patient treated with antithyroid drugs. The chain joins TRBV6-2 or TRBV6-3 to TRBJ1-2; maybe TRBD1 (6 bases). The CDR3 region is CASSAGTLYGYTF. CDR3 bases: TGTGCCAGCAGCGCCGGGACACTCTATGGCTACACCTTC.